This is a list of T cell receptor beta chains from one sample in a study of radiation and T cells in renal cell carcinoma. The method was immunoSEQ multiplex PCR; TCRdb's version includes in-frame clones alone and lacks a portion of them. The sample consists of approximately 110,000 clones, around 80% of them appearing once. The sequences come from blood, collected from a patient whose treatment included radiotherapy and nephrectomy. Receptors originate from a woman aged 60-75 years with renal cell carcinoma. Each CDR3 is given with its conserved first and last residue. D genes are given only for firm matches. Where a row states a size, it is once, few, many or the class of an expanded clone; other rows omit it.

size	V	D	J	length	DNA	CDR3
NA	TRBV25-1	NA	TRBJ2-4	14	TGTGCCACCCCACCTTTTATGGCCAAAAACATTCAGTACTTC	CATPPFMAKNIQYF
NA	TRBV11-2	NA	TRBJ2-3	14	TGTGCCAGCACCCCAAGCGGAGCCAAAGATACGCAGTATTTT	CASTPSGAKDTQYF
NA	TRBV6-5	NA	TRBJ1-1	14	TGTGCCAGCAGTTACGGCGGGGGGAACACTGAAGCTTTCTTT	CASSYGGGNTEAFF
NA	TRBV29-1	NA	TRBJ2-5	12	TGCAGCGCCCTGGGCGGGGATGAGACCCAGTACTTC	CSALGGDETQYF
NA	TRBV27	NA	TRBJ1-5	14	TGTGCCAGCAGTTTGTGGGGAGGGAATCAGCCCCAGCATTTT	CASSLWGGNQPQHF
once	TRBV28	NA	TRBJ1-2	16	TGTGCCAGCAGTTTTGTGGGGGGGGATCTCAACTATGGCTACACCTTC	CASSFVGGDLNYGYTF
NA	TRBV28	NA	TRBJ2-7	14	TGTGCCAGCGGGAACTCCGCCAGCCCCTACGAGCAGTACTTC	CASGNSASPYEQYF
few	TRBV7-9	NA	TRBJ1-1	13	TGTGCCAGCAGCTTAGTAACCGGGGGAAAGGCTTTCTTT	CASSLVTGGKAFF
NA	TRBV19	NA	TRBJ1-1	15	TGTGCCAGTAAGGAGGGGCGGGGTGGGCACACTGAAGCTTTCTTT	CASKEGRGGHTEAFF
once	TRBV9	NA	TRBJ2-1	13	TGTGCCAGCAACCGGGACCCGAACAATGAGCAGTTCTTC	CASNRDPNNEQFF
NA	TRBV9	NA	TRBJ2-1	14	TGTGCCAGCAGCGGCGGGATATTGAGGAGTGAGCAGTTCTTC	CASSGGILRSEQFF
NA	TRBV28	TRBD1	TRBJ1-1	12	TGTGCCAGCAGCGACAGGGCCACTGAAGCTTTCTTT	CASSDRATEAFF
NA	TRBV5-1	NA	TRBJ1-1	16	TGCGCCAGCAGCCCGTCGTCGGGGGTTTGGGCCACTGAAGCTTTCTTT	CASSPSSGVWATEAFF
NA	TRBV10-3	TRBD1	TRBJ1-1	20	TGTGCCATTCGGAGCGTAGGGGACAGGGAATTTGGGCTAATGAACACTGAAGCTTTCTTT	CAIRSVGDREFGLMNTEAFF
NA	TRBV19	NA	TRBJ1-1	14	TGTGCCAGTAGTATAGGACCTGGGGGCACTGAAGCTTTCTTT	CASSIGPGGTEAFF
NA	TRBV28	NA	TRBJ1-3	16	TGTGCCAGCAGTTTATTCCGGGGGAGCTCTGGAAACACCATATATTTT	CASSLFRGSSGNTIYF
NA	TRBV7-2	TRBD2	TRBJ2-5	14	TGTGCCAGCAGCTTGGGACTAGCGGGGGAGACCCAGTACTTC	CASSLGLAGETQYF
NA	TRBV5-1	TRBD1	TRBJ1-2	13	TGCGCCAGCAGCCAGGGGGCGGGATATGGCTACACCTTC	CASSQGAGYGYTF
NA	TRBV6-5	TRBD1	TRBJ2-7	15	TGTGCCAGTCGAATGGGGACAGGGTTGTCCTACGAGCAGTACTTC	CASRMGTGLSYEQYF
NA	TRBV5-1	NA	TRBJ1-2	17	TGCGCCAGCAGCTCAGCACCTCGGACATTTTCTAACTATGGCTACACCTTC	CASSSAPRTFSNYGYTF
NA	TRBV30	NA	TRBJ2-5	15	TGTGCCTGGAGTAGAACGCTCAGGGAATTAGAGACCCAGTACTTC	CAWSRTLRELETQYF
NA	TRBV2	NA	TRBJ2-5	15	TGTGCCAGCAACCCAGGGTGGGCGGGCCAAGAGACCCAGTACTTC	CASNPGWAGQETQYF
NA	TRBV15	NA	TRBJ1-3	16	TGTGCCACCAGCAGAGATAGGAGGGGACCTGGAAACACCATATATTTT	CATSRDRRGPGNTIYF
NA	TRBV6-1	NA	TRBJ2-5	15	TGTGCCAGCAGTGAAGGACCGCTGCCCCAAGAGACCCAGTACTTC	CASSEGPLPQETQYF
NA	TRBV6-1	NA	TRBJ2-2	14	TGTGCCAGCAGTGAAGCCGCCCGGGGCGGGGAGCTGTTTTTT	CASSEAARGGELFF
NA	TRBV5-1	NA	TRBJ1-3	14	TGCGCCAGCAGCTTGGACGCCTCTGGAAACACCATATATTTT	CASSLDASGNTIYF
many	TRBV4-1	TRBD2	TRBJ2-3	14	TGCGCCAGCAGCCGGACTAGCGACACAGATACGCAGTATTTT	CASSRTSDTDTQYF
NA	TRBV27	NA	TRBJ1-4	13	TGTGCCAGCAGTTTAGGCGGGATCGAAAAACTGTTTTTT	CASSLGGIEKLFF
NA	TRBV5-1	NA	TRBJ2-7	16	TGCGCCAGCAGCTTGGATTCGGCAGGGAGCCCCTACGAGCAGTACTTC	CASSLDSAGSPYEQYF